The text below deals with one TCR beta chain. Its matching antigen is unknown. Trimming took off 7 bases at V and 0 bases at J, with 13 bases between the two ends. The CDR3 extends over 14 amino acids. Germline CDR1 reads SQVTM; CDR2 reads ANQGSEA. The data derive from a study of response to subunit inactivated influenza vaccine. Study-wide findings and caveats: Few new T cells, the authors suggested, are recruited by each seasonal influenza vaccination.

TCRdb re-derived calls from the RT-PCR reads in MiXCR, one entry per CDR3 protein. In the table there are about 650,000 distinct CDR3 sequences, approximately 14% of which are singletons. Sequencing was performed on PBMCs from blood, taken about 13 days after vaccination. The receptor was isolated from a man aged 50 to 59 who received an inactivated influenza vaccine. This chain uses TRBV29-1 with TRBJ2-1; tentative D call: TRBD2 (5 bases). CDR3 sequence: CSAASRSSYNEQFF. In DNA, the CDR3 is TGCAGCGCTGCTAGCAGAAGCTCCTACAATGAGCAGTTCTTC.